This T cell receptor (beta chain) was captured by sequencing in a study of blood T cell repertoires in COVID-19. Germline V gene lookup returns CDR1 SGHTA and CDR2 FQGNSA. The trim removed 2 bases at V and 5 bases at J, leaving 9 bases unmatched. The CDR3 is 15 residues long. Produced via immunoSEQ multiplex PCR; TCRdb's table is partial and in-frame only. This sample has fewer than 75,000 clones; 86% occur once, and the top ten carry just under 4.5%. This sequence originates from a man aged 45-65 years with active COVID-19. The sequenced sample consisted of peripheral blood. The chain employs TRBV7-2 and TRBJ2-7; TRBD1 matches 7 bases. In DNA, the CDR3 is TGTGCCAGCAGCTTATCGACAGGGTTGATCCACGAGCAGTACTTC. The encoded protein is CASSLSTGLIHEQYF.